The entry below describes one T cell receptor beta chain. Its antigen is unknown. These data originate in a study of response to subunit inactivated influenza vaccine. Trimming left V 4 bases short and J 5 bases short, with 26 bases between. CDR1 is LGHNA and CDR2 is YSLEER in the germline V gene. The CDR3 contains 18 residues. Study-wide findings and caveats: Authors suggested each seasonal influenza vaccination recruits few new T cells.

TCRdb reprocessed the RT-PCR reads via MiXCR and lists one record per CDR3 protein. The sample has 500,000 to 600,000 distinct CDR3 sequences; approximately 15% are singletons. This receptor was taken from a man aged 50 to 60 who received an inactivated influenza vaccine. The specimen comprised PBMCs from blood, sampled 11 to 12 days after vaccination. This chain uses TRBV4-3 with TRBJ1-1; D may be TRBD1 (5 bases). CDR3 sequence (DNA): TGCGCCAGCAGCCTTGGACCTGGGGGTCCATACCGAGGGACTGAAGCTTTCTTT. This sequence encodes CASSLGPGGPYRGTEAFF.